The T cell receptor (beta chain) under discussion was sequenced for a study of cytomegalovirus exposure and HLA in healthy donors (dated by TCRdb to 2016 to 2017). About the study as a whole: An earlier analysis of roughly 500 of the donors reported 250 to 300 Gb of sequence data and 117 million unique TCR beta sequences obtained from 180 million or so T cells. To study patterns of TCR occurrence, a later analysis re-analyzed previously published TCR beta repertoires from 700 or so donors and added high-resolution HLA genotyping. Both class I and class II loci were covered by HLA typing, at four-digit resolution. A handful of DR-DQ haplotypes were treated as single units for association and clustering because of strong linkage in the cohort. Typing coverage varied by locus: 629-630 donors for A, B, C, DRB1 and DQB1; around 560 for DQA1; 606 for DPA1; around 490 for DPB1. The later analysis used no new phenotypic data to find candidate immune exposures, relying instead on TCR beta sequences and their occurrence across donors. Along with the roughly 670-subject first cohort, a separate validation cohort of over a hundred different subjects was used. The study combined high-throughput TCR immunosequencing, statistical association of individual TCRs with disease status, and machine learning to predict cytomegalovirus infection status. The genetic ancestry cluster associated with self-reported Caucasian donors included over 65% of the roughly 380 genotyped donors. Using immunosequencing, the study profiled T cell repertoires from approximately 700 subjects and related those repertoires to cytomegalovirus serostatus. Donor age, sex, ethnicity and CMV serostatus were collected together with the repertoire data. A later genetic analysis took genome-wide SNP genotypes for about 55% of the 666 donors and used that subset as a discovery cohort. The study aimed to test whether signatures of past pathogen exposure could be identified by cataloging public T cell receptors. All discovery cohort repertoires had been generated using a single sequencing platform. On average, around 240,000 unique TCR beta nucleotide sequences were sequenced per donor among 398 genotyped donors of the cohort, with about 19% of those sequences being non-productive. About 300 gigabases of sequencing data and about 92 million unique TCR sequences made up an early release that covered around 640 HLA-typed donors. In an earlier analysis of more than 550 of the donors, high-throughput TCR beta sequencing was used to judge whether each TCR beta V gene segment behaved as functional or pseudogenic. Overall study outcomes, separate from this receptor: This cohort had only TCR beta chains sequenced, and the lack of alpha or paired-chain data limited which features could be detected. In both the original and validation cohorts, the classifier was reported to diagnose cytomegalovirus status with high specificity and sensitivity. The authors suggested that the approach could potentially be generalized to other disease states and immunological phenotypes. Most TCR sequences were observed very rarely across donors, whereas some public TCRs were present in many individuals. Linkage disequilibrium might explain the correlated functional status among segregating V segments, but an unknown experimental factor could not be ruled out. Sequencing depth was assumed to be roughly uniform across donors in the presence/absence analyses, though that assumption may not hold. Because some donors lacked HLA typing at each locus, the association tests relied only on the typed subset. The study listed 150 to 200 TCR beta chains as associated with cytomegalovirus. Several of the top co-occurrence clusters appeared to be linked to parvovirus B19, influenza, CMV and Epstein-Barr virus, according to a later analysis. Broadly in line with IMGT annotations, most TCR beta V segments showed up in productive rearrangements about 87% or about 30% of the time in an earlier analysis of around 600 of the donors. Because the 87-base-pair reads could not distinguish some IMGT-functional V segments, including TRBV6-2 and TRBV6-3, those segments were excluded. The only immune exposure information available for the cohort was CMV serostatus. In a later analysis, the rate of TCR association differed among HLA loci, with DRB1 alleles having the most associated TCRs and HLA-C alleles having the fewest. In a later genetic analysis, a missense DCLRE1C variant was associated with V-gene and J-gene trimming of TCR beta chains, and the association was replicated in an independent cohort. A cluster of highly shared sequence variants was judged likely to be a technical artifact of the sequencing pipeline. Because counts were too low, about 15 rarely observed V segments, including chromosome 9 orphons, were left out of the earlier analysis of a few hundred of the donors. According to a later analysis, most CMV-associated TCR beta chains appeared to be HLA-restricted, and the HLA associations seemed to be driven largely by CMV exposure. When HLA alleles, especially DR and DQ, strongly co-occurred, TCR associations were difficult to assign to individual alleles. At a false discovery rate of 0.05, a later analysis linked about 16,000 TCR beta sequences to specific HLA alleles. A further reported finding was that TCR beta sequences accurately predicted the HLA-A and HLA-B alleles for most subjects in the first cohort. A later analysis found that HLA-associated TCR beta chains were more clonally expanded and had lower generation probabilities than equally common non-associated chains. A later genetic analysis reported fewer N-insertions in productive TCRs among donors in an Asian-associated ancestry cluster than the roughly 620-donor mean. In vitro tests confirmed that a few of the cytomegalovirus-associated TCR beta chains recognize cytomegalovirus antigens.

Points on this clone: Its recognized antigen is unknown. The sample holds no much larger clone one base away, and base qualities are not on file.

The cohort comprised some 680 healthy bone marrow donors. At the time of sampling, all cohort members were nominally healthy, though unrecorded immune exposures were likely present. The donor tested CMV seronegative, placing the donor among the roughly 350 seronegative members of the cohort. A peripheral blood sample was collected from each donor, and TCR beta sequencing was performed on peripheral blood mononuclear cells. The Qiagen DNeasy Blood Extraction Kit was used to extract genomic DNA from the blood cell samples. Library construction relied on the immunoSEQ multiplex PCR assay. For the multiplex PCR, a mixture combining 60 forward primers for TCR Vbeta segments and 13 reverse primers for TCR Jbeta segments was used. A multiplex PCR assay on genomic DNA amplified the CDR3 region of rearranged TCR beta genes. The amplified TCR beta libraries were sequenced on the Illumina HiSeq System as 87-base-pair reads. For the original study's pipeline: A later analysis tallied around 80 million unique TCR beta chains across the 700 or so repertoires, and some 12 million of those chains were shared by two or more donors. Raw reads were error-corrected and collapsed into unique sequences with a nearest-neighbor algorithm that merged closely related sequences to remove PCR and sequencing errors. V, D and J gene segments were assigned by aligning CDR3 sequences to IMGT reference sequences. For a sequence to be retained, at least a six-nucleotide match to both a V gene segment and a J gene segment was required. Rearrangements were called productive when the CDR3 lacked stop codons and stayed in frame with V and J; all others were non-productive. CDR3 was defined according to IMGT convention as the region running from the second conserved V-encoded cysteine to the conserved J-encoded phenylalanine. In an earlier analysis of just under 600 of the donors, sequences lacking an unambiguous match to a single V gene segment were excluded. An earlier analysis of a few hundred of the donors called V segments functional above 56.7% productive rearrangements and segregating when the between-donor standard deviation exceeded 5%. A statistical classification framework was built to diagnose cytomegalovirus status from the catalog of TCR beta chain sequences. V and J gene assignment, in a later analysis, came from comparing TCR nucleotide sequences with IMGT/GENE-DB human TR gene sequences. A later analysis assigned CDR3 sequences and most-parsimonious VDJ recombination scenarios with the TCRdist pipeline. In a later analysis, each TCR beta chain was defined by its CDR3 amino acid sequence together with its V-gene family, and reads without a unique V-gene family were excluded. A later analysis removed 450 to 600 highly shared, low-generation-probability nucleotide sequences to deal with suspected cross-contamination and a sequencing artifact. A later analysis calculated a clonal expansion index for each public chain from normalized within-repertoire ranks of inferred template counts. Generation probabilities in a later analysis came from a VDJ recombination model fitted to out-of-frame rearrangements, and those results were checked against IGoR. Hypergeometric tests were used in a later analysis to score TCR-TCR, TCR-HLA and TCR-CMV co-occurrence, with a repertoire-size bias correction applied to the TCR pairs. To estimate false discovery rates, a later analysis permuted the HLA or CMV assignments 20 times. A later analysis grouped co-occurring TCRs with DBSCAN, adding TCRdist sequence similarity when clustering within HLA-allele-positive subsets. Repertoires with fewer than 30,000 or more than 120,000 public chains, plus five repertoires with anomalous nucleotide sharing, were excluded from co-occurrence clustering. Here the immuneACCESS table is served through TCRdb, limited to in-frame sequences with V and J called. Missing clones are a known gap in these copies; in checked studies unresolved V genes cover under half, and the rest lacks a known reason. That table gives V, J and clone size, and the DNA gave D and trimming. The sample includes about 160,000 clones, with approximately 78% observed a single time. The top ten hold about 2.1% of the sample.

A distance of 14 bases separates the germline ends of V and J, which lose 1 base and 1 base respectively. There are 17 amino acids in the CDR3, from cysteine to phenylalanine inclusive. Kept here is only the CDR3 DNA, which spans 51 bases and is read in frame from base 1. CDR1 and CDR2, per the germline V gene (reference sequence), are MNHEY and SMNVEV. The sample was PBMCs. The sequence is built from TRBV27 and TRBJ2-1; no D gene can be assigned with confidence. The sequence was obtained from a woman younger than 35 in good health and CMV-seronegative. CDR3 reads: CASSLWAFPESYNEQFF. DNA sequence: TGTGCCAGCAGTTTATGGGCTTTCCCGGAATCCTACAATGAGCAGTTCTTC.